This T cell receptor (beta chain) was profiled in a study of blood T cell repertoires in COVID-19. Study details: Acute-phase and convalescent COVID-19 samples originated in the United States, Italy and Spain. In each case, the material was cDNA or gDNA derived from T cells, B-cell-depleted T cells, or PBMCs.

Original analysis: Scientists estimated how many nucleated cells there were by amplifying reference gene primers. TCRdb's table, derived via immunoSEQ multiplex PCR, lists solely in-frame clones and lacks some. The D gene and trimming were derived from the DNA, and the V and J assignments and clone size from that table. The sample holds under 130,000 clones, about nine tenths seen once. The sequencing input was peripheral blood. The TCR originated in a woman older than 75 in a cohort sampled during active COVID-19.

In DNA form, the CDR3 reads TGTGCCAGCAGTGAAGCGGGCGTGCGGAGGGGGGGCCTTGGCGGGGAGCTGTTTTTT. This encodes CASSEAGVRRGGLGGELFF. The V call is TRBV2, the J call TRBJ2-2; maybe TRBD2 (7 bases). The CDR3 is made up of 19 amino acids. Trimming pared 0 bases from V and 7 bases from J, leaving 24 bases between. CDR1 and CDR2 (germline): SNHLY, FYNNEI.